Listed here is a single T cell receptor (beta chain). The CDR3 contains 16 residues. V was pared by 7 bases and J by 5 bases, with 19 bases between. Germline V CDR1 and CDR2: SGHNT, YYREEE (reference sequence). This sample is part of a study of shared clonotypes between healthy human individuals. None of the donors, who were healthy HIV-negative adults, had recently had acute infections or vaccinations. Using immunoSEQ multiplex PCR, the repertoire was profiled, and TCRdb retains in-frame clones only, with some absent. The sample lists more than 2,000,000 clones; 85% to 95% were seen once. The chain couples TRBV5-4 to TRBJ1-6; possible D gene TRBD1, 6 bases. The clonotype originates from a man aged 18 to 30 in good health. The sequenced material came from naive CD4+ T cells sorted from blood. The subset: CD45RA+ positively selected. The CDR3 DNA reads TGTGCCAGCTTCCGATTAGGGGGGGCTAATAATTCACCCCTCCACTTT. Amino acids: CASFRLGGANNSPLHF. Supplemented by reference TRBV5-4 and TRBJ1-6, the full variable domain reads ETGVTQSPTHLIKTRGQQVTLRCSSQSGHNTVSWYQQALGQGPQFIFQYYREEENGRGNFPPRFSGLQFPNYSSELNVNALELDDSALYLCASFRLGGANNSPLHFGNGTRLTVT.